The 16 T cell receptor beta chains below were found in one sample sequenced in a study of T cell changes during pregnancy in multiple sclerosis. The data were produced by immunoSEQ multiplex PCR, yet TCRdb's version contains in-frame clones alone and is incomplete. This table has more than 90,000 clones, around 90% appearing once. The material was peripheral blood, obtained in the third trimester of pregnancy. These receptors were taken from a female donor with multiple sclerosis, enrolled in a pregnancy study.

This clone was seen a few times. The CDR3 here is CASSLLGGNQPQHF. The CDR3 bases are TGTGCCAGCAGTTTACTAGGGGGCAATCAGCCCCAGCATTTT. The V call is TRBV28, the J call TRBJ1-5; possibly TRBD1 for D (5 bases). V was shortened by 2 bases and J by 2 bases, with 7 bases between the two germline ends. The CDR3 runs 14 residues. Germline V gives CDR1 MDHEN, CDR2 SYDVKM.

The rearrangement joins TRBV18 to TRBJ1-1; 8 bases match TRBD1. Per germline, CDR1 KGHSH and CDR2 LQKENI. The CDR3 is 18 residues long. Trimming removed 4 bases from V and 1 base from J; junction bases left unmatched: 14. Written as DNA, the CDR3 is TGTGCCAGCTCACAGGGGCTCACAGGGGGGCCATGGAACACTGAAGCTTTCTTT. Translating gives CASSQGLTGGPWNTEAFF.

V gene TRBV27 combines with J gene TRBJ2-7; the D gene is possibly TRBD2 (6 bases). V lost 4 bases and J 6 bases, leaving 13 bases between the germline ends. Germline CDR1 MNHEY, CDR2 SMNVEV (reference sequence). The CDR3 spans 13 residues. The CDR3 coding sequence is TGTGCCAGCAGTTCGCTGGGGGGACGCGAGCAGTACTTC. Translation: CASSSLGGREQYF.

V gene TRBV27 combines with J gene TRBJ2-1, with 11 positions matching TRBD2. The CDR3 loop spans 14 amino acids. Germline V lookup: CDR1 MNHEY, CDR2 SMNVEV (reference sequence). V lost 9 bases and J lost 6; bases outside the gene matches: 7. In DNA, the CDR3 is TGTGCCAGTTTAGCGGGAGGGAGAAGCAATGAGCAGTTCTTC. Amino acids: CASLAGGRSNEQFF.

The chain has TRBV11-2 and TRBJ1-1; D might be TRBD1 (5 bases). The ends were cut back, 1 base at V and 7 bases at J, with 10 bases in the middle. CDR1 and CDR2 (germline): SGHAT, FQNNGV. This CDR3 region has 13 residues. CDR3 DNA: TGTGCCAGCAGCTTAGGGACATATAATGAAGCTTTCTTT. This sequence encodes CASSLGTYNEAFF.

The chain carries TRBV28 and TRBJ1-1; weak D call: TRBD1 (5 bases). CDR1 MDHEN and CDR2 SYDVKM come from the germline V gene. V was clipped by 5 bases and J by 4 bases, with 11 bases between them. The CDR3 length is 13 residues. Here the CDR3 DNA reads TGTGCCAGCAGTATCAGGGTCCCCACTGAAGCTTTCTTT. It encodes CASSIRVPTEAFF.

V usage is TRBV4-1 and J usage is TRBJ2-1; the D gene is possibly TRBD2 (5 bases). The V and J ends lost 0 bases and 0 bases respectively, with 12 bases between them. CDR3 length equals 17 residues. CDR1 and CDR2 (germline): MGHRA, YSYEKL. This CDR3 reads CASSQERGRSSYNEQFF. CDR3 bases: TGCGCCAGCAGCCAAGAGAGAGGGCGGAGCTCCTACAATGAGCAGTTCTTC.

CDR3: CASSVAFSGNTIYF. CDR3 DNA sequence: TGTGCCAGCAGTGTAGCCTTCTCTGGAAACACCATATATTTT. The chain couples TRBV28 to TRBJ1-3; D unclear. Germline CDR1 reads MDHEN; CDR2 reads SYDVKM. The CDR3 runs 14 residues. Trimming removed 5 bases at V and 0 bases at J, with 8 bases between.

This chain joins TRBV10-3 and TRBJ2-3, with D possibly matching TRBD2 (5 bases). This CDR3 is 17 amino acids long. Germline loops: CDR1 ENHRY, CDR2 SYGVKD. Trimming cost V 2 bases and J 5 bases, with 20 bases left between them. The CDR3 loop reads CAISETTILAVGDTQYF. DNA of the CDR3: TGTGCCATCAGTGAGACCACTATTCTAGCTGTTGGAGATACGCAGTATTTT.

CDR3 sequence reads: CASSFLAGGSSTDTQYF. The CDR3 DNA follows: TGTGCCAGCAGCTTCCTAGCGGGAGGATCCAGCACAGATACGCAGTATTTT. The V call is TRBV7-6, the J call TRBJ2-3; 11 nucleotides agree with TRBD2. J was trimmed by 0 bases and V by 3 bases; bases with no gene match: 5. CDR1 SGHVS and CDR2 FNYEAQ come from the germline V gene. The CDR3 is 17 residues long.

The CDR3 is CAAQDRALYEQYF. In nucleotides, the CDR3 is TGTGCCGCACAAGACAGGGCCCTCTACGAGCAGTACTTC. This rearrangement joins TRBV28 to TRBJ2-7; TRBD1 matches 7 bases. Germline V gives CDR1 MDHEN, CDR2 SYDVKM. This CDR3 has 13 residues. V lost 11 bases, J lost 3 bases, and 10 bases stayed unmatched.

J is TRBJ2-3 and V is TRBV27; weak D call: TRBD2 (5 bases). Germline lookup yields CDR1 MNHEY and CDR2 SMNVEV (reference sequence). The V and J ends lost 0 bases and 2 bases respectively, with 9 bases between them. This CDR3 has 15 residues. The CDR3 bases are TGTGCCAGCAGTTTATCTGTGGGAGACACAGATACGCAGTATTTT. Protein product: CASSLSVGDTDTQYF.

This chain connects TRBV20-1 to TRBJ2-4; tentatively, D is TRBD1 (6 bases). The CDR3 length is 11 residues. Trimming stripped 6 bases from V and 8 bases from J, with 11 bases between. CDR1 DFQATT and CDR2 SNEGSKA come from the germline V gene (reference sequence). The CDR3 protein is CSAFRGDIQYF. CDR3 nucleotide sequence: TGCAGTGCCTTCAGGGGAGACATTCAGTACTTC.

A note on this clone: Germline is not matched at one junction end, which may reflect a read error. DNA for the CDR3: TGTGCCCATGCAACAGGACAAGGGGGAGCGCCAAACTTC. It is translated as CAHATGQGGAPNF. The chain employs TRBV30 and TRBJ2-7, with D perhaps matching TRBD1 (6 bases). The CDR3 sequence is 13 residues long. From germline, CDR1 is GTSNPN and CDR2 SVGIG (reference sequence).

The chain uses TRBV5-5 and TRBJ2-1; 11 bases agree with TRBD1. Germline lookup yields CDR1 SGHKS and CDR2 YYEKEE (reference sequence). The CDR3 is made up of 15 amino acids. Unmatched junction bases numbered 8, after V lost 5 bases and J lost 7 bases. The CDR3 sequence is CASSSGTGGGNEQFF. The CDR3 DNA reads TGTGCCAGCAGTTCCGGGACAGGGGGAGGGAATGAGCAGTTCTTC.

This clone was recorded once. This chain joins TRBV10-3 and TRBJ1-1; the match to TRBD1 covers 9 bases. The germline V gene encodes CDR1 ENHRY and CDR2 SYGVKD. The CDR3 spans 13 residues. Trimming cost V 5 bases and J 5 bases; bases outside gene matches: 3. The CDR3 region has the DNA TGTGCCATCAGTACAGGGGGCTGGACTGAAGCTTTCTTT. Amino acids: CAISTGGWTEAFF.